A single sample gave rise to the 17 T cell receptor beta chains below, sequenced in a study of CD8+CD57+ T cells in acquired aplastic anemia. TCR beta VDJ and CDR3 profiles were obtained from a genomic DNA template. MiXCR, applied by TCRdb to the reads, yields one record per CDR3 protein. The table has some 130,000 distinct CDR3 sequences, roughly 50% seen once. The sequenced sample consisted of sorted CD4+, CD8+, or CD8+CD57+ T cells (not recorded which) from PBMCs. Every receptor here comes from a human donor in good health, serving as a control.

V gene TRBV19 combines with J gene TRBJ2-2, with 7 bases matching TRBD1. The CDR3 is 14 amino acids. Trimming cost V 4 bases and J 1 base; bases outside gene matches: 0. The germline CDR1 and CDR2 sequences are LNHDA and SQIVND (reference sequence). The CDR3 spells CASSRQGNTGELFF. CDR3 coding DNA: TGTGCCAGTAGTAGACAGGGGAACACCGGGGAGCTGTTTTTT.

A few counts support this clonotype. This chain connects TRBV19 to TRBJ1-2; a weak D match, TRBD1 (5 bases). The V gene lost 10 bases and the J gene lost 4 bases, with 19 bases spanning the gap. From germline, CDR1 is LNHDA and CDR2 SQIVND (reference sequence). This CDR3 contains 14 residues. CDR3 loop: CAITAGGESYGYTF. CDR3 DNA: TGTGCCATCACTGCTGGGGGAGAGAGCTATGGCTACACCTTC.

This clonotype was observed at least ten times. J is TRBJ2-3 and V is TRBV7-2, with 10 bases matching TRBD2. V lost 6 bases to trimming and J lost 8 bases; unmatched junction nucleotides: 11. This CDR3 is 15 amino acids long. In germline, CDR1 is SGHTA, CDR2 FQGNSA. The CDR3 DNA reads TGTGCCAGCAGACAGAGCGGGGGGGCCACTAGTACGCAGTATTTT. The encoded protein is CASRQSGGATSTQYF. Together with reference TRBV7-2 and TRBJ2-3, the CDR3 gives the full variable domain: GAGVSQSPSNKVTEKGKDVELRCDPISGHTALYWYRQSLGQGLEFLIYFQGNSAPDKSGLPSDRFSAERTGGSVSTLTIQRTQQEDSAVYLCASRQSGGATSTQYFGPGTRLTVL.

The chain recombines TRBV5-6 with TRBJ2-7, with 7 nucleotides matching TRBD1. The ends lost 2 bases at V and 6 bases at J; junction bases unmatched: 8. Germline lookup yields CDR1 SGHDT and CDR2 YYEEEE. This CDR3 is 14 amino acids long. CDR3 loop: CASSFGTVTGEQYF. The CDR3 nucleotides are TGTGCCAGCAGCTTCGGGACAGTGACCGGCGAGCAGTACTTC.

There are a few counts of this clonotype. The J gene is TRBJ2-3, the V gene TRBV15; 9 nucleotides align to TRBD2. This CDR3 comprises 16 residues. CDR1 and CDR2 from the germline V gene are LNHNV and YYDKDF (reference sequence). The J segment lost 4 bases and the V segment lost 0 bases, leaving 5 bases of the junction unmatched. CDR3 DNA sequence: TGTGCCACCAGCAGAGACAGGCGGGGGGGCCCAGATACGCAGTATTTT. Amino acid sequence: CATSRDRRGGPDTQYF.

This clonotype occurred a few times. CDR3 sequence reads: CASSGQGNTGELFF. The CDR3 DNA is TGTGCCAGTAGTGGACAGGGTAACACCGGGGAGCTGTTTTTT. The chain recombines TRBV19 with TRBJ2-2; 8 bases agree with TRBD1. The CDR3 is 14 residues long. V dropped 5 bases and J dropped 2; count of bases not matched to a gene: 1. Germline-derived CDR1 and CDR2 are LNHDA and SQIVND (reference sequence).

This clonotype was observed a handful of times. The J gene is TRBJ1-3, the V gene TRBV6-4, with TRBD1 matching over 8 bases. Looked up from germline, CDR1 is MRHNA and CDR2 is SNTAGT. V trimming: 0 bases; J trimming: 6 bases; junction bases outside the gene matches: 19. The CDR3 consists of 20 residues. In DNA, the CDR3 is TGTGCCAGCAGTGACTCCAAAGAGCGCCGGGACAGGTCCCGGGCAAACACCATATATTTT. This translates into CASSDSKERRDRSRANTIYF.

This clonotype was counted at least ten times. J is TRBJ2-1 and V is TRBV4-1; D gene uncertain. Per the germline V gene, CDR1 is MGHRA and CDR2 is YSYEKL. Trimming pared 2 bases from V and 7 bases from J, leaving 12 bases between. This CDR3 is built from 14 residues. This CDR3 is CASSQPTRGNEQFF. In DNA form, the CDR3 reads TGCGCCAGCAGCCAACCTACGCGCGGAAATGAGCAGTTCTTC.

This clonotype was detected many times. The rearrangement links TRBV5-6 to TRBJ1-2, with 7 nucleotides matching TRBD1. Germline CDR1 SGHDT, CDR2 YYEEEE. This CDR3 region has 15 residues. V shed 5 bases and J 8 bases; nucleotides not matched to a gene: 15. CDR3 sequence reads: CASRRGPTGSRGYTF. As DNA, the CDR3 is TGTGCCAGCAGAAGGGGGCCGACAGGGTCCCGCGGCTACACCTTC.

This chain connects TRBV24-1 to TRBJ2-7; D is undetermined. V was cut by 5 bases and J by 2 bases, with 24 bases left in between. This CDR3 comprises 18 residues. Looked up from germline, CDR1 is KGHDR and CDR2 is SFDVKD. The chain's CDR3 is CATSGVPRGPLIPYEQYF. In DNA, the CDR3 is TGTGCCACCAGTGGGGTTCCCAGAGGACCGCTAATTCCCTACGAGCAGTACTTC.

As regards this clonotype: A clone one base away is much larger, so this may be a read error. The rearrangement uses TRBV28 and TRBJ1-5, with a tentative D call TRBD1 (6 bases). Germline V gene data show CDR1 as MDHEN and CDR2 as SYDVKM. This CDR3 is 14 amino acids long. In DNA form, the CDR3 reads TGTGCCAGCATACCCCGGACAGTACAACGGCCCCAGCAATTT. Its protein product is CASIPRTVQRPQQF.

As concerns this clonotype: A junction boundary mismatches the germline segment, possibly from a read error. This chain uses TRBV11-2 with TRBJ2-1; unclear D gene. The CDR3 totals 14 residues. CDR1 and CDR2 from the germline V gene are SGHAT and FQNNGV. For the CDR3, the DNA is TGTGCCGGCAGCCTATCTAACATCATCCATGAGCAGTTCTTC. Protein product: CAGSLSNIIHEQFF.

The table lists this clonotype with a few counts. Relative to the germline gene, one junction end is altered; a read error may explain this. The chain employs TRBV12-3 or TRBV12-4 and TRBJ2-7; a weak D match, TRBD1 (5 bases). This CDR3 is 16 amino acids long. The CDR3 is CASSVGWAGQTIPYSF. The DNA of the CDR3 is TGTGCCAGCAGTGTAGGATGGGCAGGGCAGACAATACCCTACAGCTTC.

This clonotype was seen a few times. The rearrangement uses TRBV10-3 and TRBJ1-6; D is uncertain. V shed 0 bases and J shed 7 bases, with 10 bases lying between them. Germline V gene data show CDR1 as ENHRY and CDR2 as SYGVKD. The CDR3 covers 15 residues. CDR3 in amino acids: CAISESPQRNSPLHF. DNA for the CDR3: TGTGCCATCAGTGAGTCCCCTCAGAGAAATTCACCCCTCCACTTT.

Ten or more counts support this clonotype. The CDR3 sequence is CASSLKGAERETQYF. CDR3 DNA sequence: TGTGCCAGCAGCTTAAAGGGGGCAGAAAGGGAGACCCAGTACTTC. V is TRBV7-3 and J is TRBJ2-5; TRBD1 agrees at 7 bases. This CDR3 spans 15 amino acids. V was clipped by 1 base and J by 5 bases; unmatched bases: 7. Germline V gene sequence: CDR1 SGHTA, CDR2 FQGTGA.

The chain recombines TRBV7-3 with TRBJ1-1; D unclear. Germline loops: CDR1 SGHTA, CDR2 FQGTGA. The CDR3 has 13 amino acids. The ends were cut back, 2 bases at V and 3 bases at J, with 7 bases in the middle. The CDR3, as DNA: TGTGCCAGCAGCTTAGATGAAGACACTGAAGCTTTCTTT. This codes for CASSLDEDTEAFF.

The J gene is TRBJ1-6, the V gene TRBV20-1, with 7 bases identical to TRBD1. Germline values: CDR1 DFQATT, CDR2 SNEGSKA (reference sequence). With V trimmed by 6 bases and J by 11 bases, 16 bases remained unmatched. This CDR3 region has 15 residues. As DNA, the CDR3 is TGCAGTGCACGAAAGGGAGGGGGCGAAGGTACACCCCTCCACTTT. It yields the protein CSARKGGGEGTPLHF.